This T cell receptor (beta chain) was observed in a study of blood T cells in healthy people across ages. Through a sample-barcoded 5' primer and a J-beta primer mix, a second PCR was run for roughly 7 to 12 cycles. MiXCR was run by TCRdb on the 5' RACE reads, yielding one entry per CDR3 protein. The table shows about 650,000 distinct CDR3 sequences, with approximately 31% occurring only once. Looked up from germline, CDR1 is SGHAT and CDR2 is FQDESV (reference sequence). The V gene lost 5 bases and the J gene lost 2 bases, with 12 bases spanning the gap. This CDR3 contains 14 residues. Approximately 9 milliliters was the volume of peripheral blood drawn from each donor. A minimum of 7 million PBMCs was isolated per sample.

The sequencing input was blood. This clonotype was sampled from a woman older than 75 in good health. This chain joins TRBV11-1 and TRBJ1-1; D ambiguous. The CDR3 DNA follows: TGTGCCAGCAGCCCAGGCTCGATCAACACTGAAGCTTTCTTT. Residues: CASSPGSINTEAFF.